Listed below are T cell receptor beta chains from one sample, sequenced in a study of shared clonotypes between healthy human individuals. Profiling relied on immunoSEQ multiplex PCR, and the TCRdb table lists in-frame clones only, not all of them. The sample has over 1.5 million clones, under 99% seen once; the top ten hold around 0.45%. Sequenced material: naive CD4+ T cells sorted from blood. The source is a man aged 25-45 years in good health. CDR3s include the opening cysteine and the closing phenylalanine or tryptophan. D genes are given only for firm matches. Some rows mark clone size as missing; the rest say once, few, many or name a class of expanded clone.

clone size,V gene,CDR3 length,J gene,D gene,CDR3 protein,CDR3 DNA
NA,TRBV5-1,14,TRBJ2-7,NA,CASVDYPGNHEQYF,TGCGCCAGCGTAGACTACCCAGGGAACCACGAGCAGTACTTC
NA,TRBV5-1,14,TRBJ1-1,TRBD1,CASSFGQEGGEAFF,TGCGCCAGCAGCTTCGGACAGGAGGGAGGGGAAGCTTTCTTT
NA,TRBV18,14,TRBJ1-4,TRBD1,CASSLDRGTEKLFF,TGTGCCAGCTCATTGGACAGGGGAACCGAAAAACTGTTTTTT
NA,TRBV5-1,14,TRBJ2-1,NA,CASSLALQGNEQFF,TGCGCCAGCAGCTTGGCCTTACAGGGAAATGAGCAGTTCTTC
NA,TRBV7-9,12,TRBJ1-1,NA,CASSPRTEKAFF,TGTGCCAGCAGCCCCCGGACAGAAAAAGCTTTCTTT
NA,TRBV28,17,TRBJ2-5,TRBD1,CASSPAGTGAIRETQYF,TGTGCCAGCAGCCCGGCCGGGACAGGGGCTATCCGAGAGACCCAGTACTTC
NA,TRBV7-8,15,TRBJ2-5,NA,CASSPAGTSWGTQYF,TGTGCCAGCAGCCCCGCAGGGACCTCCTGGGGGACCCAGTACTTC
NA,TRBV6-5,13,TRBJ2-3,TRBD1,CASSYSKGQGLHF,TGTGCCAGCAGTTACAGTAAGGGACAGGGGTTGCATTTT
NA,TRBV14,18,TRBJ2-5,TRBD2,CASSQESFSGRVEETQYF,TGTGCCAGCAGCCAAGAATCCTTTAGCGGGAGGGTCGAAGAGACCCAGTACTTC
few,TRBV7-2,15,TRBJ1-5,NA,CASSLGEGMVQPQHF,TGTGCCAGCAGCTTAGGGGAGGGTATGGTTCAGCCCCAGCATTTT
NA,TRBV7-2,14,TRBJ2-3,NA,CASSFQILTDTQYF,TGTGCCAGCAGCTTCCAAATACTCACAGATACGCAGTATTTT
NA,TRBV5-1,17,TRBJ2-7,NA,CASSFGVGRRFSYEQYF,TGCGCCAGCAGCTTTGGGGTGGGGCGCAGATTCTCCTACGAGCAGTACTTC
NA,TRBV29-1,13,TRBJ2-5,NA,CSTDSPLFATQYF,TGCAGCACAGACAGCCCTTTGTTCGCCACCCAGTACTTC
NA,TRBV10-3,15,TRBJ2-1,NA,CAITPGGGSYNEQFF,TGTGCCATCACACCCGGGGGCGGGTCCTACAATGAGCAGTTCTTC
NA,TRBV18,15,TRBJ2-7,NA,CASSPLSKGPSEQYF,TGTGCCAGCTCACCCCTATCGAAGGGGCCCTCCGAGCAGTACTTC
NA,TRBV7-9,18,TRBJ2-7,NA,CASSLNVGTAYLSYEQYF,TGTGCCAGCAGCTTAAACGTTGGGACGGCCTACTTAAGCTACGAGCAGTACTTC
NA,TRBV13,11,TRBJ2-1,NA,CASSFSHEQFF,TGTGCCAGCAGCTTCAGCCATGAGCAGTTCTTC
NA,TRBV18,15,TRBJ2-1,TRBD1,CASSPTGTAFGEQFF,TGTGCCAGCTCACCCACTGGGACAGCCTTCGGTGAGCAGTTCTTC
NA,TRBV11-3,19,TRBJ2-2,TRBD1,CASSARTGGGRLNTGELFF,TGTGCCAGCAGCGCCCGGACAGGGGGCGGCCGACTAAACACCGGGGAGCTGTTTTTT
NA,TRBV19,18,TRBJ2-7,NA,CASSIDRSLWQGGDEQYF,TGTGCCAGTAGTATAGATCGGAGCCTCTGGCAGGGCGGCGACGAGCAGTACTTC
once,TRBV5-1,18,TRBJ2-2,TRBD2,CASSLGTSGRSSVGELFF,TGCGCCAGCAGCTTGGGGACTAGCGGGAGATCGTCCGTCGGGGAGCTGTTTTTT
NA,TRBV5-1,16,TRBJ2-3,TRBD2,CASSPGLAGGGDTQYF,TGCGCCAGCAGCCCGGGACTAGCGGGAGGCGGGGATACGCAGTATTTT
NA,TRBV19,15,TRBJ1-2,NA,CASSIVVTGEDGYTF,TGTGCCAGTAGTATAGTGGTCACAGGAGAGGATGGCTACACCTTC
once,TRBV4-3,13,TRBJ1-4,NA,CASSQPTGEKLFF,TGCGCCAGCAGCCAACCGACGGGTGAAAAACTGTTTTTT
NA,TRBV7-6,16,TRBJ2-7,NA,CASSYRSGPLIYEQYF,TGTGCCAGCAGTTATAGATCCGGGCCACTTATTTACGAGCAGTACTTC
NA,TRBV7-2,13,TRBJ2-2,NA,CASSWSGTGELFF,TGTGCCAGCAGCTGGAGCGGGACCGGGGAGCTGTTTTTT
NA,TRBV5-6,14,TRBJ2-7,TRBD2,CASSLKRGLDEQYF,TGTGCCAGCAGCCTCAAAAGGGGACTAGACGAGCAGTACTTC
NA,TRBV15,17,TRBJ2-1,NA,CATSLDEGVFSYNEQFF,TGTGCCACCAGCCTCGACGAGGGGGTCTTCTCCTACAATGAGCAGTTCTTC
NA,TRBV18,14,TRBJ2-7,TRBD1,CASSLGQGSYEQYF,TGTGCCAGCTCACTAGGACAGGGTTCCTACGAGCAGTACTTC
NA,TRBV4-1,17,TRBJ2-4,NA,CASSQGPLTGAKNIQYF,TGCGCCAGCAGCCAAGGCCCCCTGACGGGGGCCAAAAACATTCAGTACTTC
NA,TRBV20-1,10,TRBJ2-3,NA,CSAFGITQYF,TGCAGTGCCTTTGGGATAACGCAGTATTTT
once,TRBV25-1,14,TRBJ2-7,TRBD2,CASRGLAGGGEQYF,TGTGCCAGCAGGGGACTAGCGGGAGGCGGGGAGCAGTACTTC
NA,TRBV2,14,TRBJ1-2,TRBD1,CASSGRGQDYGYTF,TGTGCCAGCAGTGGTAGGGGGCAGGACTATGGCTACACCTTC
NA,TRBV9,13,TRBJ2-3,NA,CASSTARTDTQYF,TGTGCCAGCAGCACGGCCCGCACAGATACGCAGTATTTT
NA,TRBV7-2,15,TRBJ2-3,NA,CASSLVGGSRDTQYF,TGTGCCAGCAGCTTAGTGGGTGGTTCAAGGGATACGCAGTATTTT
NA,TRBV5-1,15,TRBJ2-7,NA,CASSLAGGTVYEQYF,TGCGCCAGCAGCTTGGCCGGTGGGACCGTCTACGAGCAGTACTTC
NA,TRBV28,15,TRBJ1-4,NA,CASSLPTGSNEKLFF,TGTGCCAGCAGTTTACCGACAGGCTCTAATGAAAAACTGTTTTTT
NA,TRBV7-9,16,TRBJ2-3,TRBD1,CASSLAGTGTTDTQYF,TGTGCCAGCAGCTTAGCCGGGACAGGGACCACAGATACGCAGTATTTT
NA,TRBV6-1,12,TRBJ2-7,NA,CASGRNSYEQYF,TGTGCCAGCGGACGGAACTCCTACGAGCAGTACTTC
NA,TRBV9,15,TRBJ2-7,TRBD2,CASSAGLAETYEQYF,TGTGCCAGCAGCGCGGGACTAGCGGAGACCTACGAGCAGTACTTC
NA,TRBV7-2,15,TRBJ2-7,NA,CASSLVSSETYEQYF,TGTGCCAGCAGCTTAGTATCTAGCGAAACCTACGAGCAGTACTTC
NA,TRBV19,14,TRBJ1-3,NA,CASSITASGNTIYF,TGTGCCAGTAGTATAACAGCTTCTGGAAACACCATATATTTT
NA,TRBV18,14,TRBJ2-7,TRBD1,CASSPDRVPYEQYF,TGTGCCAGCTCACCCGACAGGGTACCCTACGAGCAGTACTTC
NA,TRBV11-2,14,TRBJ2-7,NA,CASRTWGTYYEQYF,TGTGCCAGCCGCACGTGGGGCACTTACTACGAGCAGTACTTC
NA,TRBV6-5,16,TRBJ1-3,NA,CASSYQAGDSGNTIYF,TGTGCCAGCAGTTACCAGGCGGGGGACTCTGGAAACACCATATATTTT
NA,TRBV28,17,TRBJ2-2,NA,CASIPHSLSESTGELFF,TGTGCCAGCATTCCTCATAGCCTCTCTGAGAGCACCGGGGAGCTGTTTTTT